This T cell receptor beta chain was recorded in a study of OX40 agonist ivuxolimab in advanced cancers. Study-level background: Participants averaged around 60 years of age (range about 23 to 80) and were less than 85% male. Broader study findings: Among the least clonally expanded were partial responders at 0.1-3.0 mg/kg.

With regard to this clone: The antigen is not known.

Sequenced by immunoSEQ multiplex PCR; TCRdb stores in-frame clones only, minus some. This sample has roughly 66,000 clones, with roughly 87% found just once. The CDR3 is 13 residues long. Germline values: CDR1 SGHNT, CDR2 YYREEE (reference sequence). Trimming shortened V by 4 bases and J by 4 bases, and 11 bases separated the two germline ends. It was autoimmune disease history or systemic immunosuppression that excluded patients. Blood got drawn at baseline, again on cycle 4 day 1, and then on cycle 7 day 1. The clonotype was recovered from an adult with an advanced solid tumor such as melanoma, head and neck, liver or kidney cancer. Sequencing used CD4+ or CD8+ T cells sorted from blood, obtained in a trial of the OX40 agonist ivuxolimab. The chain couples TRBV5-4 to TRBJ1-2, with unresolved D. The CDR3 reads CASSGPSVYGYTF. The CDR3 DNA follows: TGTGCCAGCAGCGGGCCCTCCGTCTATGGCTACACCTTC.